Below, 21 T cell receptor beta chains from the same sample are listed, as sequenced in a study of blood T cells in healthy people across ages. Primed by a sample-barcoded 5' primer and a J-beta primer mix, a second PCR proceeded for about 7 to 11 cycles. TCRdb processed the 5' RACE reads anew with MiXCR; each CDR3 protein has one entry. The sample lists about 560,000 distinct CDR3 sequences; around 27% were seen once. These sequences were also reported in another study, on T cells of mothers and their children.

Sequencing was performed on blood. The receptors derive from a boy between 2 and 10 years old in good health.

The V gene is TRBV7-3, the J gene TRBJ2-3; TRBD2 might be the D (5 bases). Germline V lookup: CDR1 SGHTA, CDR2 FQGTGA. Trimming left V 3 bases short and J 4 bases short, with 17 bases between. The CDR3 runs 16 residues. The CDR3 here is CASSLTPSLGPDTQYF. CDR3 coding DNA: TGTGCCAGCAGCTTGACCCCCTCACTAGGGCCAGATACGCAGTATTTT.

This chain joins TRBV15 and TRBJ2-5; 9 nucleotides align to TRBD2. With 1 base clipped from V and 5 bases from J, the junction kept 8 bases outside the gene matches. The length of the CDR3 is 16 residues. From germline, CDR1 is LNHNV and CDR2 YYDKDF (reference sequence). The CDR3 coding sequence is TGTGCCACCAGCAGAGCTCAGGCTAGCGGGGTGGAGACCCAGTACTTC. It codes for CATSRAQASGVETQYF.

On this clonotype itself: Relative to the germline gene, one junction end is altered; a read error may explain this. The CDR3 spells CASSLASPQEIQYF. The CDR3 DNA sequence: TGTGCCAGCAGCTTAGCTAGTCCCCAAGAGATCCAGTACTTC. The chain combines TRBV7-9 with TRBJ2-1; D uncertain. The end of the DNA aligns better with TRBJ2-5, so the J call may be wrong. Germline values: CDR1 SEHNR, CDR2 FQNEAQ (reference sequence). CDR3 length: 14 amino acids.

CDR3 sequence: CASSLSYFQETQYF. CDR3 nucleotide sequence: TGTGCCAGCAGCTTAAGTTACTTCCAAGAGACCCAGTACTTC. The V gene is TRBV13, the J gene TRBJ2-5; D uncertain. Per germline, CDR1 PRHDT and CDR2 FYEKMQ (reference sequence). V was clipped by 2 bases and J by 1 base, with 8 bases between them. The CDR3 consists of 14 residues.

This chain joins TRBV14 and TRBJ2-3; TRBD1 or TRBD2 may be the D gene (5 bases each). The V and J ends lost 0 bases and 1 base respectively, with 20 bases between them. Germline CDR1 is SGHDN and CDR2 is FVKESK. The CDR3 totals 19 residues. CDR3 in amino acids: CASSQDPFGASGGTDTQYF. The CDR3 coding sequence is TGTGCCAGCAGCCAAGACCCCTTCGGGGCGTCGGGCGGCACAGATACGCAGTATTTT.

The V and J genes are TRBV7-2 and TRBJ2-5; 8 bases are shared with TRBD2. Germline V gene sequence: CDR1 SGHTA, CDR2 FQGNSA. With V trimmed by 4 bases and J by 1 base, 8 bases remained unmatched. This CDR3 has 16 amino acids. CDR3 sequence reads: CASSSGAGVAQETQYF. CDR3 bases: TGTGCCAGCAGCTCGGGAGCGGGAGTTGCCCAAGAGACCCAGTACTTC. The whole variable domain, filled in from reference TRBV7-2 and TRBJ2-5, reads GAGVSQSPSNKVTEKGKDVELRCDPISGHTALYWYRQSLGQGLEFLIYFQGNSAPDKSGLPSDRFSAERTGGSVSTLTIQRTQQEDSAVYLCASSSGAGVAQETQYFGPGTRLLVL.

This clonotype appeared a few times. V and J are TRBV20-1 and TRBJ2-5, with 7 bases aligning to TRBD2. The germline CDR1 and CDR2 sequences are DFQATT and SNEGSKA (reference sequence). The V gene end was trimmed by 0 bases and the J gene end by 1 base; junction bases not matched to a gene: 8. The CDR3 has 16 residues. CDR3 bases: TGCAGTGCTAGAGATCCCCTAGCGGTGCTCCAAGAGACCCAGTACTTC. Protein: CSARDPLAVLQETQYF.

The V gene is TRBV12-5, the J gene TRBJ2-5; D uncertain. The J call could be wrong; TRBJ2-7 is a better fit for the DNA end. CDR1 is LGHNT and CDR2 is FRNRAP in the germline V gene. This CDR3 spans 9 amino acids. The CDR3 DNA reads as TGTGCGGGCTACTACGAGCAGTACTTC. This sequence encodes CAGYYEQYF.

The chain couples TRBV29-1 to TRBJ2-5; D is uncertain. V was pared by 8 bases and J by 5 bases, with 18 bases between. This CDR3 has 13 residues. Germline assignment: CDR1 SQVTM and CDR2 ANQGSEA. CDR3 loop: CSLAHSRKETQYF. The CDR3 DNA reads as TGCAGCCTTGCCCATAGCCGGAAGGAGACCCAGTACTTC.

This clonotype was seen only once. The chain joins TRBV5-6 to TRBJ2-1; D gene uncertain. The CDR3 totals 13 residues. Germline loops: CDR1 SGHDT, CDR2 YYEEEE. V dropped 4 bases and J dropped 5 bases, with 10 bases sitting between them. Written as DNA, the CDR3 is TGTGCCAGCAGCGCTCCTAGGAACAATGAGCAGTTCTTC. This sequence encodes CASSAPRNNEQFF.

The chain couples TRBV28 to TRBJ2-5; TRBD2 might be the D (6 bases). Germline-derived CDR1 and CDR2 are MDHEN and SYDVKM. CDR3 size: 13 residues. V shed 3 bases and J shed 3 bases, with 8 bases lying between them. CDR3 in amino acids: CASSFTGEETQYF. The CDR3 nucleotides read TGTGCCAGCAGTTTCACGGGAGAAGAGACCCAGTACTTC.

The chain carries TRBV27 and TRBJ1-5; D not certain. The V gene lost 3 bases and the J gene lost 4 bases, with 7 bases spanning the gap. This CDR3 region has 13 residues. CDR1 is MNHEY, CDR2 SMNVEV, per germline (reference sequence). The CDR3: CASSFYKNQPQHF. In DNA form, the CDR3 reads TGTGCCAGCAGTTTTTACAAAAATCAGCCCCAGCATTTT.

This chain links TRBV10-3 with TRBJ2-6; 7 bases line up with TRBD2. With V trimmed by 5 bases and J by 0 bases, 10 bases remained unmatched. Germline CDR1 ENHRY, CDR2 SYGVKD. The CDR3 has 18 amino acids. Here the CDR3 DNA reads TGTGCCATCAGTATGGCTAGCGGAAGGATCTCTGGGGCCAACGTCCTGACTTTC. It specifies CAISMASGRISGANVLTF.

The chain couples TRBV7-2 to TRBJ1-5; D is uncertain. Germline V CDR1 and CDR2: SGHTA, FQGNSA. CDR3 size: 17 residues. V was shortened by 0 bases and J by 0 bases, with 12 bases between the two germline ends. The CDR3 sequence: CASSLAVNMYSNQPQHF. CDR3 nucleotide sequence: TGTGCCAGCAGCTTAGCCGTAAACATGTATAGCAATCAGCCCCAGCATTTT.

This chain links TRBV7-9 with TRBJ2-6; 9 nucleotides agree with TRBD1. The germline V gene encodes CDR1 SEHNR and CDR2 FQNEAQ (reference sequence). The CDR3 sequence is 18 residues long. V was pared by 6 bases and J by 4 bases, with 13 bases of the junction left unmatched. As DNA, the CDR3 is TGTGCCAGCAGATTACTTACCGGGACAGGGTCCGGGGCCAACGTCCTGACTTTC. Translation gives CASRLLTGTGSGANVLTF.

This clonotype was picked up a small number of times. One junction end disagrees with the germline gene, perhaps due to a read error. This chain connects TRBV9 to TRBJ2-5; 10 bases map to TRBD2. The CDR3 is 16 amino acids. Per the germline V gene, CDR1 is SGDLS and CDR2 is YYNGEE. The CDR3 here is CASGVGERGGQETQYF. CDR3 coding DNA: TGTGCCAGCGGCGTAGGGGAGCGGGGGGGCCAAGAGACCCAGTACTTC. Based on the CDR3 plus reference TRBV9 and TRBJ2-5, the full variable domain is DSGVTQTPKHLITATGQRVTLRCSPRSGDLSVYWYQQSLDQGLQFLIQYYNGEERAKGNILERFSAQQFPDLHSELNLSSLELGDSALYFCASGVGERGGQETQYFGPGTRLLVL.

The chain employs TRBV28 and TRBJ2-7; no definite D call. V shed 6 bases and J shed 11 bases, with 17 bases lying between them. CDR1 and CDR2 (germline): MDHEN, SYDVKM. The CDR3 spans 12 residues. The CDR3 coding sequence is TGTGCCAGCAGAGCCTCGAGAGGCTCAAAGTACTTC. Translation gives CASRASRGSKYF.

The chain is built from TRBV24-1 and TRBJ2-5; D not resolved. Trimming pared 3 bases from V and 2 bases from J, leaving 6 bases between. Germline CDR1 KGHDR, CDR2 SFDVKD. The CDR3 is made up of 13 amino acids. In DNA, the CDR3 is TGTGCCACCAGTGATGGGCAGCAAGAGACCCAGTACTTC. The encoded protein is CATSDGQQETQYF.

V and J are TRBV20-1 and TRBJ2-7, with 8 bases matching TRBD1. Germline V CDR1 and CDR2: DFQATT, SNEGSKA (reference sequence). With V trimmed by 2 bases and J by 4 bases, 10 bases remained unmatched. This CDR3 spans 15 amino acids. The CDR3 DNA is TGCAGTGCTAGAAGGCAGGGGGCGTCGACTTACGAGCAGTACTTC. It is translated as CSARRQGASTYEQYF.

V gene TRBV5-1 combines with J gene TRBJ2-7, with D perhaps assigned TRBD1 or TRBD2 (5 bases each). The end of the DNA aligns better with TRBJ2-1, so the J call may be wrong. The CDR3 runs 14 residues. The germline CDR1 and CDR2 sequences are SGHRS and YFSETQ. The CDR3, as DNA: TGCGCCAGCAGCTTGGGTCAGAGGGGAAATGAGCAGTTCTTC. Translating gives CASSLGQRGNEQFF.

As to this clonotype: At one end, the junction sequence differs from germline, possibly due to a read error. The chain recombines TRBV5-5 with TRBJ2-5; 10 bases are shared with TRBD1. Germline V lookup: CDR1 SGHKS, CDR2 YYEKEE (reference sequence). The CDR3 is 13 amino acids. The CDR3 is CATGQGGQGTQYF. The CDR3 region has the DNA TGTGCCACCGGACAGGGGGGTCAAGGGACCCAGTACTTC.